The rows below give T cell receptor beta chains drawn from one sample of a study of cytomegalovirus exposure and HLA in healthy donors. The method was immunoSEQ multiplex PCR; TCRdb's version includes in-frame clones alone and lacks a portion of them. The profile shows some 150,000 clones, roughly nine tenths of them singletons. Input material: PBMCs. The receptor set was obtained from a young woman in good health and CMV-seropositive. The CDR3 runs from the conserved cysteine through the conserved F or W. The D gene is left open where the match is weak. The listing skips clone size in some rows; elsewhere it reads once, few, many or a size class.

clone_size	j_call	v_call	d_call	cdr3_nt	cdr3_aa
-	TRBJ1-3	TRBV28	-	TGTGCCAGCAGTCCCGTCTCTGGAAACACCATATATTTT	CASSPVSGNTIYF
-	TRBJ2-7	TRBV28	TRBD1	TGTGCCAGCAGTCGACCGGGACAGGGGACCTACGAGCAGTACTTC	CASSRPGQGTYEQYF
-	TRBJ2-3	TRBV28	TRBD1	TGTGCCAGCCTTCGGACAGGGGTTTTCACAGATACGCAGTATTTT	CASLRTGVFTDTQYF
once	TRBJ2-3	TRBV5-1	TRBD2	TGCGCCAGCAGCCCATTTCAGCGGGGGATAGATACGCAGTATTTT	CASSPFQRGIDTQYF
-	TRBJ2-1	TRBV7-3	-	TGTGCCAGCAGCTTATCGTACTACAATGAGCAGTTCTTC	CASSLSYYNEQFF
-	TRBJ2-1	TRBV5-8	TRBD2	TGTGCCAGCAGCTTGTGGGCTAGCGGGGGAAATGAGCAGTTCTTC	CASSLWASGGNEQFF
once	TRBJ2-2	TRBV4-1	-	TGCGCCAGCAGCCAACCTAGGGCTAGCCGGACCGGGGAGCTGTTTTTT	CASSQPRASRTGELFF
once	TRBJ1-3	TRBV2	-	TGTGCCAGCAGTCCTACCCCTTTGTCTGGAAACACCATATATTTT	CASSPTPLSGNTIYF
-	TRBJ2-3	TRBV6-5	-	TGTGCCAGCAGTTACTCGGCGGGTACTAGCACAGATACGCAGTATTTT	CASSYSAGTSTDTQYF
-	TRBJ2-7	TRBV19	-	TGTGCCAGTAGTATAGATGCCAGGAAGGATCACTACGAGCAGTACTTC	CASSIDARKDHYEQYF
-	TRBJ1-2	TRBV6-1	-	TGTGCCACCATCCCGGGGACAACTAACTATGGCTACACCTTC	CATIPGTTNYGYTF
-	TRBJ1-1	TRBV5-6	TRBD1	TGTGCCAGCAGCTATAGGACAGGGCGGGCGAACACTGAAGCTTTCTTT	CASSYRTGRANTEAFF
-	TRBJ2-1	TRBV19	-	TGTGCCAGTAGTATATTCCGCGGGACCACGCGAGACCAGCAGTTCTTC	CASSIFRGTTRDQQFF
-	TRBJ1-6	TRBV7-2	-	TGTGCCAGCAGCTCACCCGCTTTAGTACCCCTCCACTTT	CASSSPALVPLHF
-	TRBJ2-3	TRBV9	TRBD2	TGTGCCAGCAGCGTAGCGGCGGGAGATAGCACAGATACGCAGTATTTT	CASSVAAGDSTDTQYF
-	TRBJ1-5	TRBV5-4	-	TGTGCCAGCAGCTTGGGGGGGCTGGGTAGCAATCAGCCCCAGCATTTT	CASSLGGLGSNQPQHF
once	TRBJ2-5	TRBV9	TRBD1	TGTGCCAGCAGCGTAGAGCAGGGGGACGGGACCCAGTACTTC	CASSVEQGDGTQYF
once	TRBJ1-5	TRBV18	TRBD1	TGTGCCAGCTCACCACCGGGGACAGGGTATAGCAATCAGCCCCAGCATTTT	CASSPPGTGYSNQPQHF
-	TRBJ1-1	TRBV10-1	-	TGCGCCAGCAGTGAGTTCGCCGGTTCTGAGTCAGCTTTCTTT	CASSEFAGSESAFF
once	TRBJ2-3	TRBV27	TRBD2	TGTGCCAGCAGTTTATTTACTAGCGGGGGGAAAGTAGATACGCAGTATTTT	CASSLFTSGGKVDTQYF
-	TRBJ1-5	TRBV2	TRBD1	TGTGCCAGCAGTGAGGGACAGGGGAGCAATCAGCCCCAGCATTTT	CASSEGQGSNQPQHF
-	TRBJ2-7	TRBV7-9	TRBD1	TGTGCCAGCAGCTTAGCGTACAGGGGGAGGTCCTACGAGCAGTACTTC	CASSLAYRGRSYEQYF
-	TRBJ2-3	TRBV7-2	TRBD2	TGTGCCAGCAGCCCGAGGAAGCTTAGCGGGGGGGCAGATACGCAGTATTTT	CASSPRKLSGGADTQYF
-	TRBJ2-7	TRBV7-6	-	TGTGCCAGCAGCTCCGGGGGGGGACAGGGTGCGTACGAGCAGTACTTC	CASSSGGGQGAYEQYF
-	TRBJ2-3	TRBV9	-	TGTGCCAGCAGCGTTAGTTCGTACGGGGGGCATAGCACAGATACGCAGTATTTT	CASSVSSYGGHSTDTQYF
-	TRBJ2-1	TRBV6-1	TRBD1	TGTGCCAGCAATCCGAGGACAGGGGGAAATGAGCAGTTCTTC	CASNPRTGGNEQFF
-	TRBJ1-6	TRBV5-4	TRBD1	TGTGCCAGCAGCCGCGGGACAGATCTTTATAATTCACCCCTCCACTTT	CASSRGTDLYNSPLHF
-	TRBJ2-1	TRBV11-3	TRBD2	TGTGCCAGCAGCCCCTCTAGCGGGGGAGGAACCTACAATGAGCAGTTCTTC	CASSPSSGGGTYNEQFF
-	TRBJ1-6	TRBV30	-	TGTGCCTGGAGTGTACACAGCTCCTATAATTCACCCCTCCACTTT	CAWSVHSSYNSPLHF
-	TRBJ2-7	TRBV28	TRBD1	TGTGCCAGCAGTTTCTGGACAGGGGGCGCGTTTAACGCCGAGCAGTACTTC	CASSFWTGGAFNAEQYF
-	TRBJ1-1	TRBV4-1	TRBD1	TGCGCCAGCAGCCGCGCCCAGGGGGGGAACACTGAAGCTTTCTTT	CASSRAQGGNTEAFF
-	TRBJ2-4	TRBV9	TRBD2	TGTGCCAGCAGCGTAATGAAGCGGGGGTCCTACCCTTCCAAAAACATTCAGTACTTC	CASSVMKRGSYPSKNIQYF